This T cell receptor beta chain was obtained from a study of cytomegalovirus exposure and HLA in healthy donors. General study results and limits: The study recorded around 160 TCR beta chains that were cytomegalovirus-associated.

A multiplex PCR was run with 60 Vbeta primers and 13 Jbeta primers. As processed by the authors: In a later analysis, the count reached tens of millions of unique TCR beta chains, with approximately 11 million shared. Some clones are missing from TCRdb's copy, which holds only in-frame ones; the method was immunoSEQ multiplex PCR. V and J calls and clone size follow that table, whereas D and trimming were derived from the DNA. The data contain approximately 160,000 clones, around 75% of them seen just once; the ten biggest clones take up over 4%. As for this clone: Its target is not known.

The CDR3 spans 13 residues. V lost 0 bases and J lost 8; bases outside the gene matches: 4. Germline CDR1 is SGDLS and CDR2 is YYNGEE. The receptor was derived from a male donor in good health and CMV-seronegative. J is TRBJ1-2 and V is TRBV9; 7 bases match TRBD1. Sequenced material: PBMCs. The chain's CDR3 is CASSVGSGGGYTF. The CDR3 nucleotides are TGTGCCAGCAGCGTAGGGTCAGGGGGAGGCTACACCTTC. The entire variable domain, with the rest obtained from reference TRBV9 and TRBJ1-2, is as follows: DSGVTQTPKHLITATGQRVTLRCSPRSGDLSVYWYQQSLDQGLQFLIQYYNGEERAKGNILERFSAQQFPDLHSELNLSSLELGDSALYFCASSVGSGGGYTFGSGTRLTVV.